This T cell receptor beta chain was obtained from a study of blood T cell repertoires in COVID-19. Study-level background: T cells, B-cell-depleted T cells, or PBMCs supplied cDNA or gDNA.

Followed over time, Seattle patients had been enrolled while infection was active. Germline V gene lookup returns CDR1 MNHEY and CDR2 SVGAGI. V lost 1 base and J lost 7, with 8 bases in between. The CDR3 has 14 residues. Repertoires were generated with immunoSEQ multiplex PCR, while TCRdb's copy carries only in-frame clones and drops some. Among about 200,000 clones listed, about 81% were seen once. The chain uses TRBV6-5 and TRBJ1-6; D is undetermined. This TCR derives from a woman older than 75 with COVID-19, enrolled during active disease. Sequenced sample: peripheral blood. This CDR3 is CASSYLQPNSPLHF. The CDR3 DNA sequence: TGTGCCAGCAGTTACTTACAACCCAATTCACCCCTCCACTTT.